A selection of T cell receptor beta chains follows, all from one sample in a study of T-cell reconstitution after alpha-beta-depleted transplantation in children. TCRdb reanalysed the PCR reads using MiXCR and keeps one entry per CDR3 protein. The data show about 580,000 distinct CDR3 sequences, with more than 20% seen just once and around an eighth held by the top ten. The sequencing here drew on PBMCs, mostly from graft donor cells, taken 360 days after TCRalphabeta/CD19-depleted stem cell transplant. These receptors came from a boy in the first two years of life who had a stem cell transplant for acute myeloid leukemia, so the T cells may come from the graft donor. Both conserved end residues are part of each CDR3. D genes are given only for firm matches. For some rows the clone size is stated as once, few or many, or as a class when expanded; others skip it.

v_call	clone_size	d_call	j_call	cdr3_aa	cdr3_nt
TRBV20-1	few	TRBD2	TRBJ2-2	CSAGGVSSGELFF	TGCAGTGCGGGGGGGGTTTCTTCCGGGGAGCTGTTTTTT
TRBV9	.	.	TRBJ2-7	CASSVGMTGYEQYF	TGTGCCAGCAGCGTAGGTATGACCGGCTACGAGCAGTACTTC
TRBV20-1	.	TRBD1	TRBJ1-3	CSAGQGHSGNTIYF	TGCAGTGCTGGACAGGGCCACTCTGGAAACACCATATATTTT
TRBV11-2	.	.	TRBJ2-1	CASSPRGTEYNEQFF	TGTGCCAGCAGCCCCCGCGGGACAGAATACAATGAGCAGTTCTTC
TRBV29-1	many	.	TRBJ1-1	CSVVGLSGFAEAFF	TGCAGCGTTGTGGGCTTATCAGGGTTCGCTGAAGCTTTCTTT
TRBV10-3	few	.	TRBJ2-3	CAIGRKADTQYF	TGTGCCATCGGCCGCAAGGCAGATACGCAGTATTTT
TRBV6-6	.	.	TRBJ1-1	CASLRGAEAFF	TGTGCCAGTCTTCGAGGGGCTGAAGCTTTCTTT
TRBV7-8	.	.	TRBJ1-2	CASSLTQRDAPNYGYTF	TGTGCCAGCAGCTTAACTCAAAGGGACGCCCCTAACTATGGCTACACCTTC
TRBV20-1	.	.	TRBJ2-1	CSARWRLVSNEQFF	TGCAGTGCTAGATGGAGACTAGTATCCAATGAGCAGTTCTTC
TRBV15	.	.	TRBJ2-3	CATSRDMADTQYF	TGTGCCACCAGCAGGGATATGGCAGATACGCAGTATTTT
TRBV5-1	few	.	TRBJ1-1	CASSLAVMNTEAFF	TGCGCCAGCAGCTTGGCCGTGATGAACACTGAAGCTTTCTTT
TRBV6-5	many	TRBD1	TRBJ1-2	CASSYRDRVNGYTF	TGTGCCAGCAGTTACCGGGACAGGGTTAACGGCTACACCTTC
TRBV7-2	.	TRBD1	TRBJ2-3	CASSFTGTGVRTDTQYF	TGTGCCAGCAGCTTCACCGGGACAGGGGTACGCACAGATACGCAGTATTTT
TRBV10-3	.	.	TRBJ2-1	CAISEPVLGDEQFF	TGTGCCATCAGTGAGCCCGTACTAGGGGATGAGCAGTTCTTC
TRBV3-1	once	TRBD2	TRBJ2-5	CATKSLAGPETQYF	TGTGCCACCAAGAGCCTAGCGGGTCCGGAGACCCAGTACTTC
TRBV15	many	TRBD2	TRBJ2-3	CATSRSWPAGGLPSTDTQYF	TGTGCCACCAGCAGATCCTGGCCAGCGGGGGGCTTACCTAGCACAGATACGCAGTATTTT
TRBV29-1	many	.	TRBJ2-1	CSVMASSYNEQFF	TGCAGCGTTATGGCTTCTTCCTACAATGAGCAGTTCTTC
TRBV18	many	.	TRBJ2-5	CASSPEDQETQYF	TGTGCCAGCTCACCGGAGGACCAAGAGACCCAGTACTTC
TRBV20-1	few	TRBD2	TRBJ2-3	CSADRLAGVTDTQYF	TGCAGTGCTGACCGACTAGCGGGGGTCACAGATACGCAGTATTTT
TRBV10-3	.	.	TRBJ2-2	CAISAHPDWMGTGELFF	TGTGCCATCAGCGCGCACCCCGACTGGATGGGCACCGGGGAGCTGTTTTTT
TRBV30	few	TRBD2	TRBJ2-3	CAWIITAGPTATDTQYF	TGTGCCTGGATTATTACAGCGGGGCCGACCGCCACAGATACGCAGTATTTT
TRBV3-1	many	TRBD1	TRBJ2-7	CASSPTDRYYEQYF	TGTGCCAGCAGCCCGACGGACAGGTACTACGAGCAGTACTTC
TRBV15	few	.	TRBJ2-3	CATSMKRQGTDTQYF	TGTGCCACCAGCATGAAAAGACAGGGCACAGATACGCAGTATTTT
TRBV25-1	.	.	TRBJ2-1	CASSESGRWSYNEQFF	TGTGCCAGCAGTGAATCAGGGCGGTGGAGCTACAATGAGCAGTTCTTC
TRBV5-1	many	TRBD1	TRBJ1-1	CASSLTFHRGYTEAFF	TGCGCCAGCAGCTTGACCTTCCACAGGGGGTACACTGAAGCTTTCTTT
TRBV9	.	TRBD1	TRBJ2-1	CASSATGGPLNEQFF	TGTGCCAGCAGCGCGACAGGGGGCCCACTAAATGAGCAGTTCTTC
TRBV6-1	.	TRBD1	TRBJ2-2	CASSTSPGTENTGELFF	TGTGCCAGCAGCACCTCGCCAGGGACAGAGAACACCGGGGAGCTGTTTTTT
TRBV19	.	.	TRBJ1-1	CASTNQGLGETEAFF	TGTGCCAGTACCAACCAGGGACTTGGTGAAACTGAAGCTTTCTTT
TRBV7-2	many	TRBD1	TRBJ1-1	CASSLQTGSETEAFF	TGTGCCAGCAGCCTACAGACAGGGAGTGAAACTGAAGCTTTCTTT
TRBV9	.	TRBD2	TRBJ2-5	CASTGLAGGQETQYF	TGTGCCAGCACCGGACTAGCGGGGGGCCAAGAGACCCAGTACTTC
TRBV6-1	few	.	TRBJ2-3	CASGGQGGTSTDTQYF	TGTGCCAGCGGTGGTCAGGGGGGGACAAGCACAGATACGCAGTATTTT
TRBV29-1	few	TRBD2	TRBJ2-1	CSVEDFRTSGGPSSYNEQFF	TGCAGCGTTGAAGATTTTCGGACTAGCGGGGGACCGAGCTCCTACAATGAGCAGTTCTTC
TRBV20-1	.	.	TRBJ1-1	CSAGHGQGNTEAFF	TGCAGTGCTGGCCACGGGCAGGGGAACACTGAAGCTTTCTTT
TRBV5-1	.	.	TRBJ2-3	CASSLVEGAGWGGDTQYF	TGCGCCAGCAGCTTGGTGGAGGGGGCCGGTTGGGGTGGAGATACGCAGTATTTT
TRBV12-3/TRBV12-4	few	.	TRBJ2-2	CASGRGGTGELFF	TGTGCCAGCGGCAGGGGGGGCACCGGGGAGCTGTTTTTT
TRBV6-2/TRBV6-3	many	TRBD2	TRBJ2-3	CASSWGTSGARHTQYF	TGTGCCAGCAGTTGGGGGACTAGCGGTGCCAGGCATACGCAGTATTTT
TRBV28	many	TRBD2	TRBJ2-7	CASSSPGLAGSYEQYF	TGTGCCAGCAGCTCCCCTGGACTAGCGGGGTCCTACGAGCAGTACTTC
TRBV5-1	many	.	TRBJ2-7	CASSYDQAGEQYF	TGCGCCAGCAGCTACGACCAAGCCGGAGAGCAGTACTTC
TRBV29-1	.	TRBD1	TRBJ1-2	CSADKQTGTGAVHGYTF	TGCAGCGCCGACAAGCAGACCGGGACAGGGGCAGTGCATGGCTACACCTTC
TRBV12-3/TRBV12-4	many	.	TRBJ2-7	CASSLMGYEQYF	TGTGCCAGCAGTTTAATGGGTTACGAGCAGTACTTC
TRBV6-1	.	TRBD1	TRBJ2-7	CASSASPGQAHSYEQYF	TGTGCCAGCAGTGCCTCCCCGGGACAGGCGCACTCCTACGAGCAGTACTTC
TRBV9	.	.	TRBJ2-5	CASSATEGGGQETQYF	TGTGCCAGCAGCGCGACAGAGGGGGGGGGCCAAGAGACCCAGTACTTC
TRBV7-3	.	TRBD2	TRBJ2-3	CASSLNGGGTQYF	TGTGCCAGCAGCTTAAACGGCGGGGGGACGCAGTATTTT
TRBV20-1	.	.	TRBJ2-5	CSAEGQPRSQETQYF	TGCAGTGCCGAGGGGCAGCCGCGTTCCCAAGAGACCCAGTACTTC
TRBV6-5	few	.	TRBJ2-3	CASSSHPRTDTQYF	TGTGCCAGCAGTTCCCATCCCCGCACAGATACGCAGTATTTT
TRBV29-1	.	.	TRBJ1-1	CSVEGGTWAGAFF	TGCAGCGTTGAGGGGGGGACGTGGGCTGGAGCTTTCTTT
TRBV20-1	many	.	TRBJ1-5	CSATRGSNQPQHF	TGCAGTGCTACGAGGGGTAGCAATCAGCCCCAGCATTTT
TRBV20-1	.	TRBD2	TRBJ2-2	CSASPSGVNTGELFF	TGCAGTGCTAGTCCAAGCGGGGTAAACACCGGGGAGCTGTTTTTT
TRBV24-1	.	TRBD1	TRBJ2-1	CATRGQGPHNEQFF	TGTGCCACCAGGGGACAGGGCCCACACAATGAGCAGTTCTTC
TRBV25-1	many	TRBD1	TRBJ1-2	CASSTPGTANYGYTF	TGTGCCAGCTCAACTCCCGGGACAGCTAACTATGGCTACACCTTC
TRBV6-4	once	.	TRBJ1-1	CARSGGTEAFF	TGTGCCAGGTCGGGAGGTACCGAAGCTTTCTTT
TRBV10-2	few	.	TRBJ2-3	CASSERGSTDTQYF	TGCGCCAGCAGTGAACGGGGCAGCACAGATACGCAGTATTTT
TRBV27	many	.	TRBJ2-1	CASRPHRALYNEQFF	TGTGCCAGCAGACCACATCGTGCGTTATACAATGAGCAGTTCTTC